Listed here is a single T cell receptor beta chain. The data derive from a study of T cell responses to AZD1222 COVID-19 vaccine. Profiling relied on immunoSEQ multiplex PCR, and the TCRdb table lists in-frame clones only, not all of them. This table holds about 93,000 clones, about nine tenths found once. The sample was peripheral blood, taken on day 0 of MenACWY control vaccination. This TCR came from an adult in good health.

DNA of the CDR3: TGTGCCAGTAGTATTGGGGACACCTACGAGCAGTACTTC. This translates into CASSIGDTYEQYF. The chain links TRBV19 to TRBJ2-7, with D perhaps matching TRBD1 (6 bases). The germline gives CDR1 LNHDA, CDR2 SQIVND (reference sequence). Trimming shortened V by 3 bases and J by 2 bases, and 8 bases separated the two germline ends. The CDR3 runs 13 residues.